These 14 T cell receptor beta chains share one sample of origin, sequenced in a study of blood T cell repertoires in COVID-19. Here immunoSEQ multiplex PCR was the method, and the copy in TCRdb shows in-frame clones only, minus some. The data show some 240,000 clones, around 83% seen once. Sequenced: peripheral blood. These receptors all come from a man in his fifties or sixties with active or convalescent COVID-19.

CDR3 DNA sequence: TGTGCCAGCAGCTTAGGGACAGGGACCTACGAGCAGTACTTC. Translation: CASSLGTGTYEQYF. This chain connects TRBV5-6 to TRBJ2-7; 9 nucleotides line up with TRBD1. The V segment lost 2 bases and the J segment 2 bases; nucleotides outside the gene matches: 2. There are 14 residues in the CDR3. Germline loops: CDR1 SGHDT, CDR2 YYEEEE.

The chain carries TRBV7-8 and TRBJ2-5; 9 bases line up with TRBD2. This CDR3 is built from 15 residues. The J segment lost 4 bases and the V segment lost 5 bases, leaving 8 bases of the junction unmatched. In germline, CDR1 is SGHVS, CDR2 FQNEAQ. CDR3 coding DNA: TGTGCCAGCAGCATGACTAGCGGTCTCCGAGAGACCCAGTACTTC. Encoded protein: CASSMTSGLRETQYF.

This rearrangement joins TRBV3-1 (or the pseudogene TRBV3-2) to TRBJ1-3; the D is unclear. This CDR3 region has 19 residues. V was pared by 1 base and J by 4 bases, with 23 bases between. Germline-derived CDR1 and CDR2 are LGHDT and YNNKEL (reference sequence). The chain's CDR3 is CASSQASSWVLGGGNTIYF. In DNA form, the CDR3 reads TGTGCCAGCAGCCAAGCCTCCAGCTGGGTTCTGGGAGGAGGAAACACCATATATTTT.

The chain is built from TRBV5-1 and TRBJ2-3, with D uncertain. V gave up 0 bases and J gave up 0 bases, with 8 bases separating them. The CDR3 totals 15 residues. Germline CDR1 reads SGHRS; CDR2 reads YFSETQ. CDR3 region: CASSLVAESTDTQYF. In nucleotides, the CDR3 is TGCGCCAGCAGCTTGGTTGCGGAGAGCACAGATACGCAGTATTTT.

This clone was counted once. V and J are TRBV6-2 or TRBV6-3 and TRBJ2-7; 9 bases line up with TRBD2. J lost 4 bases, V lost 2 bases, and 9 bases had no gene match. This CDR3 is built from 16 residues. Germline CDR1 reads MNHEY; CDR2 reads SVGEGT. The CDR3 region has the DNA TGTGCCAGCAGTTACCGGCTAGCGGGGCCCAATTACGAGCAGTACGTC. Protein: CASSYRLAGPNYEQYV.

The genes are TRBV6-5 and TRBJ1-1, with 8 positions matching TRBD1. The CDR3 contains 12 residues. Germline-derived CDR1 and CDR2 are MNHEY and SVGAGI. With V trimmed by 5 bases and J by 5 bases, 1 base remained unmatched. The CDR3 reads CASSRTGTEAFF. In nucleotides, the CDR3 is TGTGCCAGCAGTCGGACAGGGACTGAAGCTTTCTTT.

The chain links TRBV15 to TRBJ2-2; 8 bases are shared with TRBD2. CDR1 and CDR2 from the germline V gene are LNHNV and YYDKDF (reference sequence). V shed 5 bases and J 2 bases; nucleotides not matched to a gene: 16. The CDR3 covers 19 residues. The CDR3 nucleotides are TGTGCCACCAGCTGGGCCCTCGGGAGGGGATTTGTAAACACCGGGGAGCTGTTTTTT. Its translation is CATSWALGRGFVNTGELFF. The complete variable domain, with remaining parts taken from reference TRBV15 and TRBJ2-2, reads DAMVIQNPRYQVTQFGKPVTLSCSQTLNHNVMYWYQQKSSQAPKLLFHYYDKDFNNEADTPDNFQSRRPNTSFCFLDIRSPGLGDTAMYLCATSWALGRGFVNTGELFFGEGSRLTVL.

The chain combines TRBV6-5 with TRBJ2-7; TRBD1 matches at 8 bases. CDR1 MNHEY and CDR2 SVGAGI come from the germline V gene. V lost 0 bases to trimming and J lost 6 bases; unmatched junction nucleotides: 7. The CDR3 runs to 15 residues. This chain's CDR3 is CASSYSGRGLVEQYF. The CDR3 region has the DNA TGTGCCAGCAGTTACTCGGGCAGGGGGCTCGTCGAGCAGTACTTC.

The gene calls are TRBV4-2 and TRBJ1-5; D uncertain. The CDR3 loop spans 13 amino acids. Looked up from germline, CDR1 is LGHNA and CDR2 is YNFKEQ. Trimming left V 1 base short and J 7 bases short, with 8 bases between. Here the CDR3 DNA reads TGTGCCAGCAGCCAAGGGGTCGGGCAGCCCCAGCATTTT. This encodes CASSQGVGQPQHF.

This clone was counted at least ten times. The chain is built from TRBV20-1 and TRBJ2-2; tentatively, D is TRBD1 (6 bases). The CDR3 has 11 amino acids. The V and J ends lost 6 bases and 5 bases respectively, with 7 bases between them. CDR1 and CDR2 from the germline V gene are DFQATT and SNEGSKA (reference sequence). CDR3 bases: TGCAGTGCCAGGGGAACCGGGGAGCTGTTTTTT. Its protein is CSARGTGELFF.

The chain couples TRBV6-5 to TRBJ1-3; 7 bases are a match to TRBD1. Germline CDR1 MNHEY, CDR2 SVGAGI. V shed 6 bases and J 7 bases; nucleotides not matched to a gene: 6. The CDR3 sequence is 13 residues long. This chain's CDR3 is CASSLQGWNTIYF. In DNA, the CDR3 is TGTGCCAGCAGCTTACAGGGGTGGAACACCATATATTTT.

The V and J genes are TRBV6-6 and TRBJ2-1, with 13 bases aligning to TRBD2. Germline V gene sequence: CDR1 MNHNY, CDR2 SVGAGI (reference sequence). V shed 6 bases and J 6 bases; nucleotides not matched to a gene: 5. This CDR3 is built from 15 residues. This chain's CDR3 is CASSKGLAGTNEQFF. In DNA, the CDR3 is TGTGCCAGCAGCAAGGGACTAGCGGGGACCAATGAGCAGTTCTTC.

V gene TRBV4-2 combines with J gene TRBJ2-7; possibly TRBD1 for D (6 bases). The CDR3 loop spans 15 amino acids. V shed 2 bases and J shed 5 bases, with 16 bases lying between them. Germline loops: CDR1 LGHNA, CDR2 YNFKEQ. This chain's CDR3 is CASSQMDGQLHEQYF. In DNA form, the CDR3 reads TGTGCCAGCAGCCAAATGGACGGACAGCTCCACGAGCAGTACTTC.

This chain uses TRBV19 with TRBJ2-1, with a weak D call TRBD2 (6 bases). The CDR3 is made up of 14 amino acids. V was cut by 3 bases and J by 4 bases, with 10 bases left in between. Germline V CDR1 and CDR2: LNHDA, SQIVND (reference sequence). The CDR3 coding sequence is TGTGCCAGTAGTATTCAACTAGCATACAATGAGCAGTTCTTC. This sequence encodes CASSIQLAYNEQFF. Based on the CDR3 plus reference TRBV19 and TRBJ2-1, the full variable domain is DGGITQSPKYLFRKEGQNVTLSCEQNLNHDAMYWYRQDPGQGLRLIYYSQIVNDFQKGDIAEGYSVSREKKESFPLTVTSAQKNPTAFYLCASSIQLAYNEQFFGPGTRLTVL.